The 18 T cell receptor beta chains below all came from one sample that was sequenced in a study of long-term antiretroviral therapy in people with HIV. Survey-level immunoSEQ v3.0 assays were run. TCRdb's copy holds only in-frame clones and misses some; the assay was immunoSEQ multiplex PCR. The table shows tens of thousands of clones, with about 95% occurring only once. The specimen was unsorted PBMCs, collected 3.7 years after starting antiretroviral therapy. These receptors were taken from a woman aged 45-65 years with HIV.

The rearrangement links TRBV18 to TRBJ1-2; D not certain. CDR1 and CDR2 (germline): KGHSH, LQKENI. The CDR3 consists of 16 residues. Between the trimmed V and J ends, which lost 2 bases and 4 bases, there was a span of 17 bases. CDR3 DNA sequence: TGTGCCAGCTCACCAGCCTTCGGCGAAGTGGGCTATGGCTACACCTTC. This translates into CASSPAFGEVGYGYTF.

The chain uses TRBV2 and TRBJ2-7; the D gene is possibly TRBD2 (6 bases). V shed 6 bases and J shed 9 bases, with 15 bases lying between them. Germline V lookup: CDR1 SNHLY, CDR2 FYNNEI. The CDR3 has 12 amino acids. The CDR3, as DNA: TGTGCCAGCAGCCAACAAAGGGGAGGGCAGTACTTC. This sequence encodes CASSQQRGGQYF.

This clone was seen only once. The rearrangement links TRBV19 to TRBJ1-5; D is unresolved. Germline V gives CDR1 LNHDA, CDR2 SQIVND (reference sequence). Trimming stripped 8 bases from V and 11 bases from J, with 13 bases between. The CDR3 is made up of 11 amino acids. CDR3 sequence (DNA): TGTGCCAGTGAATTCGGGAGGGCCCAGCATTTT. Encoded protein: CASEFGRAQHF.

This chain joins TRBV7-2 and TRBJ1-5; D is unclear. The germline V and J ends were trimmed by 3 bases and 10 bases, with 7 bases remaining between them. The CDR3 has 11 amino acids. CDR1 and CDR2 (germline): SGHTA, FQGNSA. This CDR3 reads CASSFSGPQHF. The DNA of the CDR3 is TGTGCCAGCAGCTTTTCGGGACCCCAGCATTTT.

This clone was picked up a small number of times. The genes are TRBV20-1 and TRBJ2-7; D not resolved. The CDR3 length is 10 residues. Deletions cut 3 bases from V and 5 bases from J, with 5 bases between. The germline V gene encodes CDR1 DFQATT and CDR2 SNEGSKA (reference sequence). CDR3 sequence (DNA): TGCAGTGCTAGTACTGACGAGCAGTACTTC. Translated: CSASTDEQYF.

The chain uses TRBV4-2 and TRBJ2-3, with D perhaps given as TRBD1 or TRBD2 (5 bases each). The V and J ends lost 0 bases and 2 bases respectively, with 18 bases between them. CDR1 and CDR2 (germline): LGHNA, YNFKEQ. The CDR3 covers 18 residues. Here the CDR3 reads CASSQEIRDLRYTDTQYF. CDR3 nucleotide sequence: TGTGCCAGCAGCCAAGAGATAAGGGACCTTCGATACACAGATACGCAGTATTTT.

The J gene is TRBJ1-1, the V gene TRBV30; D is perhaps TRBD1 (5 bases). The V gene's germline CDR1 is GTSNPN and CDR2 SVGIG (reference sequence). This CDR3 region has 13 residues. V lost 5 bases and J lost 0, with 10 bases in between. CDR3 in DNA: TGTGCCTGGGAAACAGGCATGAACACTGAAGCTTTCTTT. It yields the protein CAWETGMNTEAFF. Supplemented by reference TRBV30 and TRBJ1-1, the full variable domain reads SQTIHQWPATLVQPVGSPLSLECTVEGTSNPNLYWYRQAAGRGLQLLFYSVGIGQISSEVPQNLSASRPQDRQFILSSKKLLLSDSGFYLCAWETGMNTEAFFGQGTRLTVV.

This chain uses TRBV19 with TRBJ2-6; 9 bases map to TRBD1. The CDR3 runs 17 residues. Germline V gives CDR1 LNHDA, CDR2 SQIVND (reference sequence). V lost 5 bases to trimming and J lost 0 bases; unmatched junction nucleotides: 5. CDR3 protein: CASSAGQGFSGANVLTF. The CDR3 DNA reads TGTGCCAGTAGTGCGGGACAGGGCTTCTCTGGGGCCAACGTCCTGACTTTC.

This chain joins TRBV7-2 and TRBJ1-5; D uncertain. V lost 1 base, J lost 5 bases, and 18 bases lay in between. The CDR3 is made up of 17 amino acids. Germline CDR1 reads SGHTA; CDR2 reads FQGNSA. CDR3 region: CASSLGLGLRKYQPQHF. CDR3 bases: TGTGCCAGCAGCTTAGGTCTAGGGCTTCGTAAGTATCAGCCCCAGCATTTT.

To note about this clone: The conserved closing phenylalanine or tryptophan is absent in this CDR3, likely reflecting a read error. The DNA is left out, because the CDR3 cannot be placed on it with certainty; the CDR3 is given as TCRdb lists it. The CDR3 is CASSPTSGAAQIRSIL. This chain links TRBV6-6 with TRBJ2-3; the table calls TRBD2, which could not be checked here. The CDR3 comprises 16 residues, both ends counted. CDR1 MNHNY and CDR2 SVGAGI come from the germline V gene (reference sequence).

This clone was observed a single time. The chain is built from TRBV9 and TRBJ1-3, with 9 bases matching TRBD1. J was trimmed by 0 bases and V by 4 bases; bases with no gene match: 8. The germline V gene encodes CDR1 SGDLS and CDR2 YYNGEE. The CDR3 is 17 residues long. The CDR3 protein is CASSSRQGGSSGNTIYF. CDR3 coding DNA: TGTGCCAGCAGCTCCAGACAGGGGGGTTCCTCTGGAAACACCATATATTTT. Variable domain in full (rest from reference TRBV9 and TRBJ1-3): DSGVTQTPKHLITATGQRVTLRCSPRSGDLSVYWYQQSLDQGLQFLIQYYNGEERAKGNILERFSAQQFPDLHSELNLSSLELGDSALYFCASSSRQGGSSGNTIYFGEGSWLTVV.

The chain links TRBV6-6 to TRBJ1-2; no firm D call. CDR3 size: 13 residues. Germline V gives CDR1 MNHNY, CDR2 SVGAGI (reference sequence). V was clipped by 9 bases and J by 0 bases, with 11 bases between them. The CDR3 DNA sequence: TGTGCCAGTACCGATAAAACTAACTATGGCTACACCTTC. Amino acid sequence: CASTDKTNYGYTF.

This chain links TRBV6-1 with TRBJ1-1; the D gene is possibly TRBD1 (5 bases). The CDR3 spans 13 residues. With 7 bases removed from V and 2 bases from J, the gap between germline ends came to 11 bases. CDR1 and CDR2 (germline): MNHNS, SASEGT. The CDR3 DNA sequence: TGTGCCAGCATACGCCGGGGCAACACTGAAGCTTTCTTT. It codes for CASIRRGNTEAFF.

The chain employs TRBV28 and TRBJ1-1; TRBD1 is a possible D gene (6 bases). CDR1 is MDHEN and CDR2 is SYDVKM in the germline V gene. V was clipped by 8 bases and J by 10 bases, with 14 bases between them. CDR3 length equals 11 residues. CDR3 region: CASHSMGAAFF. The CDR3, as DNA: TGTGCCAGCCATTCCATGGGGGCAGCTTTCTTT.

This clone is a singleton in its sample. This chain links TRBV7-2 with TRBJ1-5; no reliable D call. Germline CDR1 reads SGHTA; CDR2 reads FQGNSA. This CDR3 comprises 14 residues. V lost 4 bases and J 0 bases, leaving 7 bases between the germline ends. CDR3 sequence reads: CASSSGISNQPQHF. The CDR3 nucleotides are TGTGCCAGCAGCTCCGGGATTAGCAATCAGCCCCAGCATTTT. Variable domain in full (rest from reference TRBV7-2 and TRBJ1-5): GAGVSQSPSNKVTEKGKDVELRCDPISGHTALYWYRQSLGQGLEFLIYFQGNSAPDKSGLPSDRFSAERTGGSVSTLTIQRTQQEDSAVYLCASSSGISNQPQHFGDGTRLSIL.

The chain links TRBV25-1 to TRBJ1-2; no reliable D call. Germline V gene lookup returns CDR1 MGHDK and CDR2 SYGVNS. The CDR3 contains 13 residues. The ends were cut back, 1 base at V and 8 bases at J, with 11 bases in the middle. CDR3 residues: CASSESGRGGYTF. DNA for the CDR3: TGTGCCAGCAGTGAATCGGGCAGAGGAGGCTACACCTTC.

This clone was counted a single time. V and J are TRBV5-6 and TRBJ2-3; no clear D. The CDR3 contains 17 residues. Trimming shortened V by 0 bases and J by 0 bases, and 14 bases separated the two germline ends. Germline V gene data show CDR1 as SGHDT and CDR2 as YYEEEE. In DNA, the CDR3 is TGTGCCAGCAGCTTGGTAAGGCGGATCTATAGCACAGATACGCAGTATTTT. Residues: CASSLVRRIYSTDTQYF.

The chain carries TRBV9 and TRBJ1-1; D gene unclear. V was trimmed by 0 bases and J by 0 bases, leaving 3 bases between them. The CDR3 is made up of 13 amino acids. Germline loops: CDR1 SGDLS, CDR2 YYNGEE. This chain's CDR3 is CASSVAVNTEAFF. CDR3 DNA: TGTGCCAGCAGCGTAGCGGTGAACACTGAAGCTTTCTTT. The full variable domain, completed using reference TRBV9 and TRBJ1-1, is DSGVTQTPKHLITATGQRVTLRCSPRSGDLSVYWYQQSLDQGLQFLIQYYNGEERAKGNILERFSAQQFPDLHSELNLSSLELGDSALYFCASSVAVNTEAFFGQGTRLTVV.